This T cell receptor beta chain derives from a study of CD4 T cells in relation to SARS-CoV-2 and coronaviruses. Before the COVID-19 pandemic, during about 2010-2018, CD4+ T cells were taken from unexposed donors. V was trimmed by 0 bases and J by 2 bases, leaving 5 bases between them. This CDR3 has 15 amino acids. Germline CDR1 is LNHDA and CDR2 is SQIVND (reference sequence). Turning to this clone: What it binds is unknown.

Findings and caveats of the study: No donor gave both pre-pandemic and post-infection samples.

Clones were sequenced by immunoSEQ multiplex PCR, and TCRdb holds only the in-frame ones, with some missing. The data contain tens of thousands of clones, approximately 93% of them seen just once; the ten biggest clones take up approximately 0.25%. The source of this sequence is a human donor in good health. The chain links TRBV19 to TRBJ2-6; D is undetermined. The sequenced sample consisted of naive CD4+ T cells from PBMCs. Subset meaning: naive CD4+ T cells isolated by negative enrichment. CDR3 sequence: CASSIESPGANVLTF. The CDR3 coding sequence is TGTGCCAGTAGTATAGAATCTCCTGGGGCCAACGTCCTGACTTTC.